Listed below are T cell receptor beta chains from one sample, sequenced in a study of molecular identifiers for immune sequencing clone quantification. TCRdb re-called the PCR reads through MiXCR, storing one row per CDR3 protein. This table holds about 320,000 distinct CDR3 sequences, roughly 23% found once. The sample taken for sequencing was naive CD8+ T cells from blood, with Jurkat cell RNA spiked in. These receptors originate from a human donor in good health. Some libraries in this study had Jurkat cell RNA spiked in. Each CDR3 is given with its conserved first and last residue. A D gene is named only where the DNA matches it firmly. Expanded clones get a size class; other rows say once, few or many, or leave the size out.

j_gene	d_gene	abundance	v_gene	CDR3nt	CDR3aa
TRBJ2-3	NA	NA	TRBV30	TGTGCCTGGAGTGTAGTCAGCGGTACCACAGATACGCAGTATTTT	CAWSVVSGTTDTQYF
TRBJ1-3	NA	few	TRBV12-5	TGTGCTAGTGCCAGAAGCGAACGGGACCGAACCTCTGGAAACACCATATATTTT	CASARSERDRTSGNTIYF
TRBJ2-7	TRBD2	NA	TRBV18	TGTGCCAGCTCACCAACCGGGACTAGCGGGGCCCGCTACGAGCAGTACTTC	CASSPTGTSGARYEQYF
TRBJ2-1	TRBD2	once	TRBV29-1	TGCAGCGTTGGCGGGGGGCTTCTAGCGGGGGGACCTCACTCCTACAATGAGCAGTTCTTC	CSVGGGLLAGGPHSYNEQFF
TRBJ2-7	NA	many	TRBV4-3	TGCGCCAGCAGCCAAGATAGGAACGTAGCCTACGAGCAGTACTTC	CASSQDRNVAYEQYF
TRBJ1-2	TRBD1	few	TRBV19	TGTGCCAGTACCACCTTGACAGGGGGTAATGGCTACACCTTC	CASTTLTGGNGYTF
TRBJ2-5	TRBD1	many	TRBV2	TGTGCCGGCCAAGGGGGCATAACGGAGGAGACCCAGTACTTC	CAGQGGITEETQYF
TRBJ2-5	NA	few	TRBV27	TGTGCCAGCAGTTTACGGGGAGGCGGGACCCAGTACTTC	CASSLRGGGTQYF
TRBJ1-1	NA	NA	TRBV28	TGTGCCAGCAGTTTTAGAGGGCTGAACACTGGAGCTTTCTTT	CASSFRGLNTGAFF
TRBJ1-4	NA	NA	TRBV5-1	TGCGCCAGCAGCCTGGGGGCCAATAATGAAAAACTGTTTTTT	CASSLGANNEKLFF
TRBJ2-7	NA	many	TRBV3-1	TGTGCCAGCAGCCAAGCCGGCCAGTACCACGAGCAGTACTTC	CASSQAGQYHEQYF
TRBJ1-4	TRBD1	many	TRBV5-1	TGCGCCAGCAGCATAGGAAACCGGGACAGGGCGTTTAGAGATGAAAAACTGTTTTTT	CASSIGNRDRAFRDEKLFF
TRBJ2-7	NA	many	TRBV5-5	TGTGCCAGCAGCTTGTGGGGGAGCTCCTACGAGCAGTACTTC	CASSLWGSSYEQYF
TRBJ1-1	NA	few	TRBV12-3/TRBV12-4	TGTGCCAGCAGTTTAAATCAGGGGTTGTACACTGAAGCTTTCTTT	CASSLNQGLYTEAFF
TRBJ2-5	TRBD1	few	TRBV5-1	TGCGCCAGCAGCTCCCCCGGACAGGGGCGCCAAGAGACCCAGTACTTC	CASSSPGQGRQETQYF
TRBJ2-2	NA	many	TRBV7-9	TGTGCCAGCAGCTTACCGGGTACGACCGGGGAGCTGTTTTTT	CASSLPGTTGELFF
TRBJ2-3	NA	many	TRBV29-1	TGCAGCGTTGTAGGACAGAACACAGATACGCAGTATTTT	CSVVGQNTDTQYF
TRBJ1-1	NA	many	TRBV4-1	TGCGCCAGCAGCCGGTCCCAACAGCCCACTGAAGCTTTCTTT	CASSRSQQPTEAFF
TRBJ1-1	NA	many	TRBV7-2	TGTGCCAGCAGCTTAGGCCAGGCCCTGAACACTGAAGCTTTCTTT	CASSLGQALNTEAFF